This T cell receptor (beta chain) was retrieved from a study of T cell clones after liver transplantation. About the study: HCV positivity affected three of eight recipients; the rest lacked autoimmune or viral indications.

The method was immunoSEQ multiplex PCR; TCRdb's version includes in-frame clones alone and lacks a portion of them. The sample carries tens of thousands of clones, about 80% recorded once. The study, taken as a whole, reports: Graft donor-reactive T cells may have migrated into the graft rather than being deleted. Post-transplant time points were not standardized, so conclusions are preliminary.

CDR3 length: 14 residues. Per germline, CDR1 MNHEY and CDR2 SVGAGI. The V end was cut by 8 bases, the J end by 2 bases, with 16 bases between. For this clone: Its target is unknown.

The sequencing here drew on CD4+ T cells from blood, taken 12 months after liver transplant. V is TRBV6-5 and J is TRBJ2-7; unclear D gene. The sequence derives from a human patient who received a liver transplant. Some of these T cells may belong to the graft donor. The CDR3 nucleotides are TGTGCCAGCTCCTACCGTCGTAGGGCCTACGAGCAGTACTTC. Translating gives CASSYRRRAYEQYF.